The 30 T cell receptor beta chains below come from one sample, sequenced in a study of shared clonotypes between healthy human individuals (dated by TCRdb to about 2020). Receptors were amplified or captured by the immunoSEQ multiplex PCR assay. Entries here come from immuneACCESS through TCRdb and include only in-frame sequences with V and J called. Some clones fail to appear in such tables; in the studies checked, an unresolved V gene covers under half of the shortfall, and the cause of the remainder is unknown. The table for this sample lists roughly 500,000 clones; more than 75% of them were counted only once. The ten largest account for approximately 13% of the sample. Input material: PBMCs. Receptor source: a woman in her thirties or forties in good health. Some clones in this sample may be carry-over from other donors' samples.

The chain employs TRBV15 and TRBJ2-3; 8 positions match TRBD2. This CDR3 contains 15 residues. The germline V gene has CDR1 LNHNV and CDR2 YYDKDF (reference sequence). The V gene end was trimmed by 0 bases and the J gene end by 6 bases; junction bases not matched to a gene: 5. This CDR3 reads CATSRDAGGLDTQYF. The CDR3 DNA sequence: TGTGCCACCAGCAGAGATGCGGGAGGTCTGGATACGCAGTATTTT.

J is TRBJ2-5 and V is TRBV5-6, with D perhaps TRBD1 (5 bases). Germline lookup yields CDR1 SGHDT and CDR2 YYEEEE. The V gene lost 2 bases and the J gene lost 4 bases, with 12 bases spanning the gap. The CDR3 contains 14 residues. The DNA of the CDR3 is TGTGCCAGCAGCTTTGTCAGGGTGGGAGAGACCCAGTACTTC. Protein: CASSFVRVGETQYF.

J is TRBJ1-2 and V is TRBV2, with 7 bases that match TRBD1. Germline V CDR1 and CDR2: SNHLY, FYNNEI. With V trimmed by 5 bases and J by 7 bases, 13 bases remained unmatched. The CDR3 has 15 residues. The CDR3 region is CASSIGQALVSGYTF. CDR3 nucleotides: TGTGCCAGCAGTATTGGACAGGCTTTGGTATCTGGCTACACCTTC.

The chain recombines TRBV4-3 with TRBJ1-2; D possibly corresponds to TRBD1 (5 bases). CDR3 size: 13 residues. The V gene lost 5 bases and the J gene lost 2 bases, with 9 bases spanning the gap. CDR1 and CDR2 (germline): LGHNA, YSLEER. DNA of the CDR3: TGCGCCAGCAGCTCGACAGTAAACTATGGCTACACCTTC. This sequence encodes CASSSTVNYGYTF.

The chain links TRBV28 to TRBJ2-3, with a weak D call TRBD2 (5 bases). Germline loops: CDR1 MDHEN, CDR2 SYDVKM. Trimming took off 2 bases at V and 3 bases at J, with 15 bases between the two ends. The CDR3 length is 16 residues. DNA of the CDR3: TGTGCCAGCAGTTTAGAGGGTAGCTCCCCAACAGATACGCAGTATTTT. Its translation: CASSLEGSSPTDTQYF. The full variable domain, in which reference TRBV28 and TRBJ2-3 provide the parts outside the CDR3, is DVKVTQSSRYLVKRTGEKVFLECVQDMDHENMFWYRQDPGLGLRLIYFSYDVKMKEKGDIPEGYSVSREKKERFSLILESASTNQTSMYLCASSLEGSSPTDTQYFGPGTRLTVL.

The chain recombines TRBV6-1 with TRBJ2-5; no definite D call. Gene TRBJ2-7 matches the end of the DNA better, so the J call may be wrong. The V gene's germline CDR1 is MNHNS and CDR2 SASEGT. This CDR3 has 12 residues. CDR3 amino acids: CASSDTDGEQYF. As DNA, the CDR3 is TGTGCCAGCAGTGATACCGACGGCGAGCAGTACTTC.

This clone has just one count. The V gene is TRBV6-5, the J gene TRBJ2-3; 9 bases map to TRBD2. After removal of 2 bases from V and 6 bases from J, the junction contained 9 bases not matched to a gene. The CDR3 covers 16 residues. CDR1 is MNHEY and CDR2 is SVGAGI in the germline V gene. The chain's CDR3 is CASSYGLAGIGDTQYF. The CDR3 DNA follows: TGTGCCAGCAGTTACGGGCTAGCGGGGATCGGGGATACGCAGTATTTT.

The CDR3 coding sequence is TGTGCCAGTAGTATGGCCTTACTTGGCGAGCAGTACTTC. Translation: CASSMALLGEQYF. The chain employs TRBV19 and TRBJ2-7; D unclear. The germline V gene has CDR1 LNHDA and CDR2 SQIVND (reference sequence). The CDR3 sequence is 13 residues long. The ends were cut back, 3 bases at V and 6 bases at J, with 12 bases in the middle.

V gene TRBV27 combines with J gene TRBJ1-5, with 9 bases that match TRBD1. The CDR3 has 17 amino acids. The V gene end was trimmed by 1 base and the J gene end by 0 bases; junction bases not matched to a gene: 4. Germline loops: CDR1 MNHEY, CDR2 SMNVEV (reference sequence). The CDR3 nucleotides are TGTGCCAGCAGTTTATACGGACAGGGGTATAGCAATCAGCCCCAGCATTTT. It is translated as CASSLYGQGYSNQPQHF.

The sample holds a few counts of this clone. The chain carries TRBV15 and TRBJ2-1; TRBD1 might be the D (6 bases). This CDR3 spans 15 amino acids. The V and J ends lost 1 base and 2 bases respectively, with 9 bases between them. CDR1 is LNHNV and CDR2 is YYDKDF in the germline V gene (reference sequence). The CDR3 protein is CATSRGGTTYNEQFF. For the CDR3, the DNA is TGTGCCACCAGCAGAGGTGGGACAACCTACAATGAGCAGTTCTTC.

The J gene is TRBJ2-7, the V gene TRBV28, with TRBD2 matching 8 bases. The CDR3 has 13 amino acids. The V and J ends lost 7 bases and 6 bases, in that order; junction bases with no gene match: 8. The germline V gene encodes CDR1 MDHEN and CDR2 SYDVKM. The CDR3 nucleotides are TGTGCCAGCAAAAGGGGACTAGGATTCGAGCAGTACTTC. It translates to CASKRGLGFEQYF.

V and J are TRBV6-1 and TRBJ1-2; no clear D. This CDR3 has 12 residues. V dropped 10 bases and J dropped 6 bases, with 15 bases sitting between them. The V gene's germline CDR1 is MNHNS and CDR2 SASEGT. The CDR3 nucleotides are TGTGCCATCCTCCTCCAAGGGCATGGCTACACCTTC. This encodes CAILLQGHGYTF.

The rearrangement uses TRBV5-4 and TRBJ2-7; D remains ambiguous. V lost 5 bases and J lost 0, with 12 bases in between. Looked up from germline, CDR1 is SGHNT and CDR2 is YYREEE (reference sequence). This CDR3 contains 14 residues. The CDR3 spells CASRTGRSSYEQYF. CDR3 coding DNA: TGTGCCAGCAGGACGGGTCGGAGCTCCTACGAGCAGTACTTC.

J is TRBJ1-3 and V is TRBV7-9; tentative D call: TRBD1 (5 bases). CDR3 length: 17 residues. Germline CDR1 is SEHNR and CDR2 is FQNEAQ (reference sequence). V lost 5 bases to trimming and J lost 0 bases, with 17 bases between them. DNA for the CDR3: TGTGCCAGCAGCCGTAGGAAAGGGACGGACTCTGGAAACACCATATATTTT. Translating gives CASSRRKGTDSGNTIYF.

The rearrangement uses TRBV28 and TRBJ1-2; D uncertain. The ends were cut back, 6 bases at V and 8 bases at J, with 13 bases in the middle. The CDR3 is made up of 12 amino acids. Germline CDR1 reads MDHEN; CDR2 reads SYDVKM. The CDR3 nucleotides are TGTGCCAGCAGAGGAACCTCACCAGGCTACACCTTC. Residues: CASRGTSPGYTF.

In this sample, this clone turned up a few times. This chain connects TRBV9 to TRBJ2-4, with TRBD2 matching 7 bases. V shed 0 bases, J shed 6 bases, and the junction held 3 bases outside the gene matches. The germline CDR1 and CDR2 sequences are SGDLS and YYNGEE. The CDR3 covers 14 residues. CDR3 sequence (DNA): TGTGCCAGCAGCGTAGACGGGAGGTCAAACATTCAGTACTTC. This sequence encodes CASSVDGRSNIQYF.

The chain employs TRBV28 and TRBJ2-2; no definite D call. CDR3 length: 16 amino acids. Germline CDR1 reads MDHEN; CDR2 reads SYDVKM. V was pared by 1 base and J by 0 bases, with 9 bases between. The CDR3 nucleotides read TGTGCCAGCAGTTTATTTGGTAGGGCGAACACCGGGGAGCTGTTTTTT. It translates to CASSLFGRANTGELFF.

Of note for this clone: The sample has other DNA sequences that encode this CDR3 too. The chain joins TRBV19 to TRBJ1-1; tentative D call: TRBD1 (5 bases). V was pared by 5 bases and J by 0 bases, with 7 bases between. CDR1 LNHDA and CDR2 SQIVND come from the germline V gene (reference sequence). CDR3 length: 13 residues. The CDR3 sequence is CASSPTVNTEAFF. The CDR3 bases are TGTGCCAGTAGTCCGACAGTGAACACTGAAGCTTTCTTT.

As DNA, the CDR3 is TGTGCCAGTAGGTTGGGTCATCAGCCCCAGCATTTT. It encodes CASRLGHQPQHF. The chain recombines TRBV19 with TRBJ1-5; D gene ambiguous. From germline, CDR1 is LNHDA and CDR2 SQIVND (reference sequence). V was cut by 6 bases and J by 5 bases, with 8 bases left in between. The CDR3 consists of 12 residues.

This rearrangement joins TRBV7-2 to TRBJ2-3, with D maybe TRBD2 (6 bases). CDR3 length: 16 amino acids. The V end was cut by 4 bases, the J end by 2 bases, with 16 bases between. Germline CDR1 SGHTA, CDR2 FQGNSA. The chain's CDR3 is CASSYGRSTLTDTQYF. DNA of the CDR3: TGTGCCAGCAGCTATGGGAGGTCAACCCTCACAGATACGCAGTATTTT.

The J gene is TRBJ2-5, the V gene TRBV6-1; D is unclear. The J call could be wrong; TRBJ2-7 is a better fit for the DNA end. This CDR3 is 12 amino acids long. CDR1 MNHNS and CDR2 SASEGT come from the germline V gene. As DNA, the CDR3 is TGTGCCAGCAGAACCCCTGCTTACGAGCAGTACTTC. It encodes CASRTPAYEQYF.

The CDR3 DNA sequence: TGTGCCAGCAGCGTTGGCCTTGGGGGCACAGATACGCAGTATTTT. Its translation is CASSVGLGGTDTQYF. V gene TRBV9 combines with J gene TRBJ2-3; D remains unclear. The CDR3 covers 15 residues. Germline assignment: CDR1 SGDLS and CDR2 YYNGEE. Trimming removed 2 bases from V and 1 base from J, with 11 bases in between.

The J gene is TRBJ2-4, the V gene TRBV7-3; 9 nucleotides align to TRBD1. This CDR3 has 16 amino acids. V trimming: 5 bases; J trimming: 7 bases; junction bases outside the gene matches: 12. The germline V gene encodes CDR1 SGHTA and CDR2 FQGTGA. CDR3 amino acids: CASSPTGGQGQNIQYF. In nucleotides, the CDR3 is TGTGCCAGCAGCCCAACAGGGGGACAGGGACAGAACATTCAGTACTTC.

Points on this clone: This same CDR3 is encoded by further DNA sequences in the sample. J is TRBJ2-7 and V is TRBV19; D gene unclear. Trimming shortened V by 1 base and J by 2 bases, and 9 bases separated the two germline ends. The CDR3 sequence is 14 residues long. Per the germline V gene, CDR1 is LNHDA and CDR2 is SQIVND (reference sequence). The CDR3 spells CASSIGQATYEQYF. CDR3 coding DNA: TGTGCCAGTAGTATAGGGCAGGCCACCTACGAGCAGTACTTC.

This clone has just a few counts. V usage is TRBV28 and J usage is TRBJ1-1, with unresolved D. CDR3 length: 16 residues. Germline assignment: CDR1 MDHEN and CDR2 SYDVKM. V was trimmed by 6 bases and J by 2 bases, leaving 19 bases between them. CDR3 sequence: CASRTRAPAFNTEAFF. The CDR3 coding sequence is TGTGCCAGCAGGACCCGGGCGCCTGCATTTAACACTGAAGCTTTCTTT.

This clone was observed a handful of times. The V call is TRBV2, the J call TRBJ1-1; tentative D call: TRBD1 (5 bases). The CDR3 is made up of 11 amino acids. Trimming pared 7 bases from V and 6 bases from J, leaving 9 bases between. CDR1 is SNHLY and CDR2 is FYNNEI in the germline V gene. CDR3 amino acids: CASTGVAEAFF. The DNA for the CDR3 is TGTGCCAGCACGGGGGTAGCTGAAGCTTTCTTT.

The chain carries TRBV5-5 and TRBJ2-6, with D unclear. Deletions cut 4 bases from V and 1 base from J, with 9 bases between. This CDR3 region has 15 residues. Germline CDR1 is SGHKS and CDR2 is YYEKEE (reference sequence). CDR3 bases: TGTGCCAGCAGCGCCCATGATTCTGGGGCCAACGTCCTGACTTTC. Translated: CASSAHDSGANVLTF.

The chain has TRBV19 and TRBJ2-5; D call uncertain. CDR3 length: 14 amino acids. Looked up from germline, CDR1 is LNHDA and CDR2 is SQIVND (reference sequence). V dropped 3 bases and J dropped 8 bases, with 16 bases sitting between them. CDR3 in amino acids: CASSIVGGPGTQYF. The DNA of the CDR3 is TGTGCCAGTAGTATTGTGGGCGGCCCGGGTACCCAGTACTTC. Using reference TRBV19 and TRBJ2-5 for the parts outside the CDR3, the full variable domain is DGGITQSPKYLFRKEGQNVTLSCEQNLNHDAMYWYRQDPGQGLRLIYYSQIVNDFQKGDIAEGYSVSREKKESFPLTVTSAQKNPTAFYLCASSIVGGPGTQYFGPGTRLLVL.

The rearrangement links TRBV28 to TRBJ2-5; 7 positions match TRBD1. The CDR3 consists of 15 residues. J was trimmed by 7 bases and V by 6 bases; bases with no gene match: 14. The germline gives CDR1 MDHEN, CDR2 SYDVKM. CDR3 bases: TGTGCCAGCAGCTCCGGGACAGTGGGGTCGGCGACCCAGTACTTC. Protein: CASSSGTVGSATQYF.

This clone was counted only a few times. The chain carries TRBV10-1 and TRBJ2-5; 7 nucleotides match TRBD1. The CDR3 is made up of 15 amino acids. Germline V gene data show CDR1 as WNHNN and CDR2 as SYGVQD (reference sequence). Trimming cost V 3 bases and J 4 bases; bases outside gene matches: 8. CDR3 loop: CASSDYRGRRETQYF. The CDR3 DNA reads TGCGCCAGCAGTGACTACAGGGGCCGCCGAGAGACCCAGTACTTC.